The present T cell receptor beta chain was sequenced within a study of Ad26.COV2.S vaccination and SARS-CoV-2 variants. Treatment specified: roughly 20 received Ad26.COV2.S at low or high dose, single or two shots; several received placebo; per-sample allocation not given. Day 63 after the first injection of vaccine or placebo was the sampling time. Produced via immunoSEQ multiplex PCR; TCRdb's table is partial and in-frame only. The table has about 350,000 clones, approximately 84% seen once. This clone has only one observation. The same CDR3 can be traced to other DNA sequences in this sample. The sequence came from a person aged 18-60 years who received the Ad26.COV2.S COVID-19 vaccine or a placebo. The sequencing here drew on peripheral blood, taken in a trial of Ad26.COV2.S vaccine versus placebo.

In DNA, the CDR3 is TGTGCCAGTAGTCGGGACCGCAATCAGCCCCAGCATTTT. Translating gives CASSRDRNQPQHF. V gene TRBV19 combines with J gene TRBJ1-5; the D gene is possibly TRBD1 (5 bases). This CDR3 spans 13 amino acids. Germline V CDR1 and CDR2: LNHDA, SQIVND (reference sequence). Trimming took off 5 bases at V and 2 bases at J, with 7 bases between the two ends.